The TCR beta chain under discussion was sequenced for a study of long-term antiretroviral therapy in people with HIV. Overall study findings and caveats: An increase in diversity followed ART, yet levels stayed below transplant donor controls. ART adherence was not documented, and neither viral resistance nor therapy changes had any data.

On this clone: Its specificity is not known.

Cryopreserved PBMC samples of roughly 0.85-11 million cells were used for DNA extraction. The CDR3 extends over 13 amino acids. The germline V and J ends were trimmed by 1 base and 6 bases, with 8 bases remaining between them. Germline V gene sequence: CDR1 MNHEY, CDR2 SVGAGI. The assay used was immunoSEQ (version v3.0), run at survey level. Data came from immunoSEQ multiplex PCR; TCRdb stores just in-frame clones and leaves some out. The sample has over 25,000 clones; more than 80% are singletons. The chain carries TRBV6-5 and TRBJ2-3; no clear D. Sequences were derived from unsorted PBMCs, sampled 3.2 years before starting antiretroviral therapy. The clonotype was recovered from a man aged 45-65 years with HIV. The CDR3 spells CASSYLESDTQYF. The CDR3 DNA sequence: TGTGCCAGCAGTTACTTGGAGTCGGATACGCAGTATTTT.